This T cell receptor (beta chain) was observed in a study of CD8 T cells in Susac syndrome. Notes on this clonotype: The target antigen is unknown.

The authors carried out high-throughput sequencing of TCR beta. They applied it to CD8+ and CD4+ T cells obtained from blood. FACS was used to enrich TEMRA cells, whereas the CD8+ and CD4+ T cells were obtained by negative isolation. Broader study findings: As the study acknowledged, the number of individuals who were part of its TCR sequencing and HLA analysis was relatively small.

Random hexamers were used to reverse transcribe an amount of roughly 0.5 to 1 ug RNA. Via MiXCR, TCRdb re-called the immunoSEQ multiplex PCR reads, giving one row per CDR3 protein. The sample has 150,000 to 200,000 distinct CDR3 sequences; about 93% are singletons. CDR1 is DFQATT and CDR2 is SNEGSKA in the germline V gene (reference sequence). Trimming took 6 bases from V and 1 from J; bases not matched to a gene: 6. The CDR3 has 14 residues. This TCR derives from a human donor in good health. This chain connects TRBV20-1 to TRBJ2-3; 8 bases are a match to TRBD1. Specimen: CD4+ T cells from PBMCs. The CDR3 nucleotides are TGCAGTGCATACACAGGGGGTCGCACAGATACGCAGTATTTT. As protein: CSAYTGGRTDTQYF.